This T cell receptor beta chain appears in the sequencing data of a study of radiotherapy plus CTLA-4 blockade in lung cancer (dated by TCRdb to the late 2010s). Describing the broader study: Objective responses occurred in 18% of enrolled patients, and around 29% achieved disease control. What the work shows at the level of the full study, not this receptor alone: After treatment with radiotherapy and ipilimumab, TCR clones that came from tumors expanded in the peripheral blood. Increased serum interferon-beta after radiation, together with early dynamic changes in blood T cell clones, were reported to be the strongest predictors of response.

A remark on this clone: Its recognized antigen is unknown. Within one base of it there is no much larger clone, and no base qualities were kept.

The library was made by the immunoSEQ multiplex PCR assay. This is the immuneACCESS table as TCRdb keeps it, with only in-frame sequences that have V and J called. A part of the clones is gone; compared with another copy, unresolved V genes explain less than half, and the rest is unexplained. The sample yields about 49,000 clones; 70% to 90% were counted once. The ten most abundant clones make up about 30% of the sample. The germline V gene provides CDR1 SQVTM and CDR2 ANQGSEA. A distance of 11 bases separates the germline ends of V and J, which lose 2 bases and 3 bases respectively. The CDR3 starts with the cysteine, ends with the phenylalanine, and has 13 residues. This entry keeps only the CDR3 DNA: 39 bases, framed from base 1. Focal radiation therapy combined with CTLA-4 blockade (ipilimumab) was tested in patients with chemo-refractory metastatic non-small-cell lung cancer.

This sequence originates from a human donor with non-small cell lung cancer whose response to radiotherapy plus ipilimumab could not be evaluated. The rearranged segments are TRBV29-1 and TRBJ2-7; no D gene can be assigned with confidence. The sample here was peripheral blood, taken from a patient treated with radiotherapy plus ipilimumab. For the CDR3, the sequence is CSVEIWSRYEQYF. The nucleotide sequence reads as follows: TGCAGCGTTGAAATTTGGAGCCGCTACGAGCAGTACTTC.